The 18 T cell receptor beta chains listed next were all sequenced from one sample in a study of siplizumab effects on memory and regulatory T cells. The method was immunoSEQ multiplex PCR; TCRdb's version includes in-frame clones alone and lacks a portion of them. The table records approximately 100,000 clones, around 90% of them present only once. Sequenced input: non-Treg CD4+ T cells sorted from blood. Source of these receptors: a human donor in good health.

The V call is TRBV7-2, the J call TRBJ2-7; D is uncertain. Looked up from germline, CDR1 is SGHTA and CDR2 is FQGNSA. CDR3 length: 11 amino acids. Trimming removed 5 bases at V and 2 bases at J, with 4 bases between. The CDR3 DNA follows: TGTGCCAGCAGCCGAGCCTACGAGCAGTACTTC. Its translation is CASSRAYEQYF.

The rearrangement joins TRBV6-5 to TRBJ2-5; maybe TRBD2 (6 bases). Trimming took off 0 bases at V and 5 bases at J, with 16 bases between the two ends. Germline V gives CDR1 MNHEY, CDR2 SVGAGI. There are 16 residues in the CDR3. CDR3 region: CASSYSRQTSRETQYF. The CDR3, as DNA: TGTGCCAGCAGTTACTCTCGACAGACTAGTAGGGAGACCCAGTACTTC.

The rearrangement links TRBV20-1 to TRBJ2-1; D is undetermined. V was cut by 6 bases and J by 8 bases, with 11 bases left in between. CDR1 is DFQATT and CDR2 is SNEGSKA in the germline V gene (reference sequence). The CDR3 sequence is 11 residues long. The CDR3: CSATPKHEQFF. The CDR3 region has the DNA TGCAGTGCCACCCCTAAACATGAGCAGTTCTTC.

The rearrangement uses TRBV7-3 and TRBJ2-3, with TRBD2 matching 8 bases. V lost 8 bases, J lost 0 bases, and 10 bases stayed unmatched. The CDR3 sequence is 16 residues long. The germline V gene encodes CDR1 SGHTA and CDR2 FQGTGA. The CDR3 DNA is TGTGCCAGCTCCCGATCAAGCGGGAGAAGCACAGATACGCAGTATTTT. Translating it yields CASSRSSGRSTDTQYF.

V usage is TRBV2 and J usage is TRBJ2-1; TRBD2 agrees at 7 bases. Germline loops: CDR1 SNHLY, CDR2 FYNNEI. Germline trimming cut 10 bases from V and 7 bases from J; bases unmatched to any gene: 13. CDR3 length: 14 amino acids. This CDR3 reads CATRWRESDNEQFF. Written as DNA, the CDR3 is TGTGCCACCCGTTGGCGGGAGAGTGATAATGAGCAGTTCTTC.

The V and J genes are TRBV7-2 and TRBJ1-5; tentative D call: TRBD1 (6 bases). The germline CDR1 and CDR2 sequences are SGHTA and FQGNSA. V lost 5 bases to trimming and J lost 7 bases, with 18 bases between them. CDR3 length equals 15 residues. The CDR3 nucleotides read TGTGCCAGCAGCCCTCAAACAGGGTTGCGACAGCCCCAGCATTTT. As protein: CASSPQTGLRQPQHF.

This rearrangement joins TRBV28 to TRBJ2-1; 9 bases are a match to TRBD2. Per the germline V gene, CDR1 is MDHEN and CDR2 is SYDVKM. J gave up 8 bases and V 7 bases, and 12 bases lay outside the gene matches. The CDR3 extends over 15 amino acids. The DNA of the CDR3 is TGTGCCAGCACTCTTCAAGGGGGACTAGCATATGAGCAGTTCTTC. Translating gives CASTLQGGLAYEQFF.

The V and J genes are TRBV6-6 and TRBJ2-7; 7 bases align to TRBD2. The CDR3 has 13 amino acids. Germline CDR1 reads MNHNY; CDR2 reads SVGAGI (reference sequence). J lost 5 bases, V lost 2 bases, and 3 bases had no gene match. The CDR3 is CASSYRTSDEQYF. The CDR3 DNA sequence: TGTGCCAGCAGTTACCGTACTAGCGACGAGCAGTACTTC.

The chain is built from TRBV15 and TRBJ1-6; no clear D. V was pared by 0 bases and J by 10 bases, with 7 bases between. Germline CDR1 is LNHNV and CDR2 is YYDKDF (reference sequence). This CDR3 is built from 13 residues. The CDR3 sequence is CATSREGRSPLHF. The CDR3 DNA is TGTGCCACCAGCAGAGAAGGGCGGTCACCCCTCCACTTT. Variable domain in full (rest from reference TRBV15 and TRBJ1-6): DAMVIQNPRYQVTQFGKPVTLSCSQTLNHNVMYWYQQKSSQAPKLLFHYYDKDFNNEADTPDNFQSRRPNTSFCFLDIRSPGLGDTAMYLCATSREGRSPLHFGNGTRLTVT.

This clone was observed a single time. The chain employs TRBV7-9 and TRBJ1-5; D may be TRBD1 (5 bases). This CDR3 region has 15 residues. The ends were cut back, 7 bases at V and 4 bases at J, with 17 bases in the middle. In germline, CDR1 is SEHNR, CDR2 FQNEAQ (reference sequence). For the CDR3, the DNA is TGTGCCAGCACCACTTTGGCGGGACCTAATCAGCCCCAGCATTTT. The encoded protein is CASTTLAGPNQPQHF.

V is TRBV23-1 and J is TRBJ2-2, with D possibly being TRBD1 (5 bases). TRBV23-1 is filed as an ORF, its function uncertain. CDR3 length equals 14 residues. V was clipped by 8 bases and J by 2 bases, with 12 bases between them. This CDR3 reads CASPRGSNTGELFF. As DNA, the CDR3 is TGCGCCAGCCCAAGGGGCAGTAACACCGGGGAGCTGTTTTTT.

A word on this clone: The identical CDR3 is also encoded by other nucleotide sequences in the sample. V gene TRBV30 combines with J gene TRBJ1-2; D possibly corresponds to TRBD1 (5 bases). The CDR3 has 13 amino acids. Per germline, CDR1 GTSNPN and CDR2 SVGIG (reference sequence). Trimming removed 0 bases from V and 7 bases from J, with 12 bases in between. The CDR3 protein is CAWSVRGGGGYTF. The DNA for the CDR3 is TGTGCCTGGAGTGTACGGGGCGGGGGTGGCTACACCTTC.

V gene TRBV7-8 combines with J gene TRBJ2-3; perhaps TRBD2 as D (6 bases). Trimming removed 5 bases at V and 2 bases at J, with 8 bases between. Per the germline V gene, CDR1 is SGHVS and CDR2 is FQNEAQ. This CDR3 region has 13 residues. CDR3 sequence: CASSRDSTDTQYF. CDR3 sequence (DNA): TGTGCCAGCAGCCGGGACTCCACAGATACGCAGTATTTT.

Only a few counts were recorded for this clone. The chain recombines TRBV19 with TRBJ2-7, with 7 bases lining up with TRBD2. Germline V gives CDR1 LNHDA, CDR2 SQIVND (reference sequence). There are 14 residues in the CDR3. The trim removed 4 bases at V and 1 base at J, leaving 4 bases unmatched. The CDR3 reads CASSRDSGSYEQYF. The CDR3, as DNA: TGTGCCAGTAGTAGGGATAGCGGGTCCTACGAGCAGTACTTC.

A few counts support this clone. Additional DNA sequences in this sample encode the identical CDR3. The chain is built from TRBV19 and TRBJ1-5, with a weak D call TRBD1 (5 bases). This CDR3 is built from 14 residues. In germline, CDR1 is LNHDA, CDR2 SQIVND (reference sequence). V was clipped by 3 bases and J by 2 bases, with 8 bases between them. CDR3 bases: TGTGCCAGTAGTATTGGACAAGGCAATCAGCCCCAGCATTTT. Encoded protein: CASSIGQGNQPQHF.

The rearrangement uses TRBV15 and TRBJ1-5; TRBD1 aligns across 8 bases. The CDR3 consists of 16 residues. V trimming: 0 bases; J trimming: 7 bases; junction bases outside the gene matches: 8. From germline, CDR1 is LNHNV and CDR2 YYDKDF (reference sequence). The CDR3 loop reads CATSRDLGQGRQPQHF. The CDR3 DNA reads TGTGCCACCAGCAGAGATTTAGGACAGGGTCGGCAGCCCCAGCATTTT.

The V call is TRBV5-6, the J call TRBJ2-3; possibly TRBD2 for D (5 bases). Trimming took off 0 bases at V and 6 bases at J, with 17 bases between the two ends. The V gene's germline CDR1 is SGHDT and CDR2 YYEEEE. This CDR3 spans 16 amino acids. CDR3 coding DNA: TGTGCCAGCAGCTTGGTGGGGTTAGCGAGGACGGATACGCAGTATTTT. Protein: CASSLVGLARTDTQYF.

The chain employs TRBV6-1 and TRBJ1-1; 9 bases line up with TRBD1. Germline CDR1 MNHNS, CDR2 SASEGT. CDR3 size: 15 residues. Germline trimming cut 4 bases from V and 3 bases from J; bases unmatched to any gene: 6. This chain's CDR3 is CASSAQQGAYTEAFF. Written as DNA, the CDR3 is TGTGCCAGCAGTGCACAACAGGGGGCGTACACTGAAGCTTTCTTT.